The source of this TCR beta chain is a study of graft-versus-host responses after intestinal transplantation. Overall study: Among the recipients, transplants were multivisceral, liver-intestinal, or isolated intestinal. Anti-thymocyte globulin was used for induction in all recipients, who then took tacrolimus and steroids for 3 to 4 years.

Method: immunoSEQ multiplex PCR; TCRdb's copy keeps in-frame clones and lacks some. The table records roughly 97,000 clones, roughly nine tenths of them present only once. CDR3 size: 16 residues. With V trimmed by 4 bases and J by 5 bases, 10 bases remained unmatched. In germline, CDR1 is SGHKS, CDR2 YYEKEE (reference sequence). Points on this clone: The antigen is not known.

Study-wide results and limits: GvH clones detected in recipient marrow included some appearing first in ileum or blood. Clonal ratios of graft-versus-host to host-versus-graft in allografts were high for patients exhibiting graft-donor T cell macrochimerism.

The TCR was taken from a human donor who received an intestinal transplant. The material sequenced was unstimulated CD4+ T cells sorted from spleen or lymph node cells, taken before intestinal transplant. The chain couples TRBV5-5 to TRBJ2-3; 10 bases align to TRBD1. CDR3 nucleotide sequence: TGTGCCAGCAGCGCAGGACAGGGGGAAAATGAAGATACGCAGTATTTT. Protein sequence: CASSAGQGENEDTQYF.